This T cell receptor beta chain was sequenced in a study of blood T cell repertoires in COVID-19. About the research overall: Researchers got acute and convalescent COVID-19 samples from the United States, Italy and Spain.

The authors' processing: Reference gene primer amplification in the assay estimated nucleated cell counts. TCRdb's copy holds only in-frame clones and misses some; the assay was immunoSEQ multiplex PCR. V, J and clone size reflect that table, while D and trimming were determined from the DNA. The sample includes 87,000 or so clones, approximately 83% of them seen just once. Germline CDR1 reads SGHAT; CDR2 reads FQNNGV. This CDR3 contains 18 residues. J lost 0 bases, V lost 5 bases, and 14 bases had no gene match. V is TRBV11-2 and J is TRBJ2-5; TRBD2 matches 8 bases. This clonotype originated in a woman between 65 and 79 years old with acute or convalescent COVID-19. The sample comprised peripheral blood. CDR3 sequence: CASSPRTPLAGDQETQYF. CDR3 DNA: TGTGCCAGCAGCCCTAGGACTCCTCTAGCGGGCGACCAAGAGACCCAGTACTTC.